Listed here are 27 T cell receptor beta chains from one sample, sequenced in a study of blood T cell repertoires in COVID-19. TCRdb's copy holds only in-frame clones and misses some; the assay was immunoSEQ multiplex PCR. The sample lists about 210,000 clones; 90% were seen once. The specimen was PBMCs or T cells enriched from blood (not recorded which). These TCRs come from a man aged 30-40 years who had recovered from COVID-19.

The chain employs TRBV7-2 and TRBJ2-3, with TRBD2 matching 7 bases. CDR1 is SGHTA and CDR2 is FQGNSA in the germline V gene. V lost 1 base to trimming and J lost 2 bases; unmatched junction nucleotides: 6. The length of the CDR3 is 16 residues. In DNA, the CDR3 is TGTGCCAGCAGCTTAGACTTCGGGGGGTACACAGATACGCAGTATTTT. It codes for CASSLDFGGYTDTQYF.

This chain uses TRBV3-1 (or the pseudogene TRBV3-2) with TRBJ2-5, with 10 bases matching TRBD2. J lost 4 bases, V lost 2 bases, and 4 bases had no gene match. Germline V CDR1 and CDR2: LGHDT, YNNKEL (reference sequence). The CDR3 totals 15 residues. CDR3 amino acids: CASSQTRTSGETQYF. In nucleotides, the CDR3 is TGTGCCAGCAGCCAAACACGGACTAGCGGAGAGACCCAGTACTTC.

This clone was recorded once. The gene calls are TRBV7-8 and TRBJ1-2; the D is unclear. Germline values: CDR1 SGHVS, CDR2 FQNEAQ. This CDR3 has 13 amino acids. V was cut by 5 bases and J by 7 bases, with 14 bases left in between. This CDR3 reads CASSPRQMGGYTF. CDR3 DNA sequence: TGTGCCAGCAGCCCTCGACAAATGGGTGGCTACACCTTC.

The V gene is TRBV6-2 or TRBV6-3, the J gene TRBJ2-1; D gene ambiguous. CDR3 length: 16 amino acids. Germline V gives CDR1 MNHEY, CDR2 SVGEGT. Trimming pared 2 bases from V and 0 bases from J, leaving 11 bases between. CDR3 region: CASSYERLSSYNEQFF. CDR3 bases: TGTGCCAGCAGTTACGAGCGCCTAAGCTCCTACAATGAGCAGTTCTTC.

CDR3 in amino acids: CASSPMGLQGYTF. CDR3 sequence (DNA): TGTGCCAGCAGTCCTATGGGACTACAAGGCTACACCTTC. The chain combines TRBV6-5 with TRBJ1-2, with D maybe TRBD1 (5 bases). Trimming removed 5 bases at V and 8 bases at J, with 15 bases between. The CDR3 runs 13 residues. Germline V lookup: CDR1 MNHEY, CDR2 SVGAGI.

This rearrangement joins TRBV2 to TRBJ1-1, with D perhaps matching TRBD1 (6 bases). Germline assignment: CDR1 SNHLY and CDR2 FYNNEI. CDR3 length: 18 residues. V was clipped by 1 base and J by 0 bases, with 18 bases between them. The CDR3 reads CASSEVRGGGRMNTEAFF. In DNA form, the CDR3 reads TGTGCCAGCAGTGAAGTTCGAGGGGGGGGTCGAATGAACACTGAAGCTTTCTTT.

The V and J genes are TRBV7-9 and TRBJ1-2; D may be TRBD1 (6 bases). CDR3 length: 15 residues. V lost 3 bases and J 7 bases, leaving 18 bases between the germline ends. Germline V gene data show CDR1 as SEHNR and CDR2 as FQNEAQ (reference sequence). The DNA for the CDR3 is TGTGCCAGCAGCTTCTCAGGGGCTATGTTGGGTGGCTACACCTTC. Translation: CASSFSGAMLGGYTF.

The CDR3, as DNA: TGTGCCAGTAGCCCCGACGGGGACACCCAAGAGACCCAGTACTTC. Encoded protein: CASSPDGDTQETQYF. This rearrangement joins TRBV19 to TRBJ2-5, with a weak D call TRBD1 (6 bases). Trimming left V 6 bases short and J 1 base short, with 15 bases between. This CDR3 comprises 15 residues. Germline V CDR1 and CDR2: LNHDA, SQIVND (reference sequence).

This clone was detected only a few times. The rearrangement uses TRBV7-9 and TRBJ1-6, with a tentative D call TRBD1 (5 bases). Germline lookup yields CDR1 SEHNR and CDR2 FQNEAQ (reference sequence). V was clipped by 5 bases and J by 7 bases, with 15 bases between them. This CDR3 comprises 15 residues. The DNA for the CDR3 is TGTGCCAGCAGCCCCGCCAGCGGGGCAAATTCACCCCTCCACTTT. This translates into CASSPASGANSPLHF. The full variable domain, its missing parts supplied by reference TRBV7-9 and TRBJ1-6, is DTGVSQNPRHKITKRGQNVTFRCDPISEHNRLYWYRQTLGQGPEFLTYFQNEAQLEKSRLLSDRFSAERPKGSFSTLEIQRTEQGDSAMYLCASSPASGANSPLHFGNGTRLTVT.

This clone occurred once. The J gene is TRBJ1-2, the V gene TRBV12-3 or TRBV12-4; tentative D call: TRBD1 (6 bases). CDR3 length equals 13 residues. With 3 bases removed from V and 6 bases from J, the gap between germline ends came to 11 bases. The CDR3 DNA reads TGTGCCAGCAGTTTTGCTCGGACAGATGGCTACACCTTC. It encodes CASSFARTDGYTF.

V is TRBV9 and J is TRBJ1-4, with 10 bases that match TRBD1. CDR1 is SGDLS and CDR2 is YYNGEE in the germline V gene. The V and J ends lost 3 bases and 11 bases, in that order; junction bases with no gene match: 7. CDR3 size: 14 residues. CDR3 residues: CASSAGTGVEKLFF. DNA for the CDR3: TGTGCCAGCAGCGCCGGGACAGGGGTTGAGAAACTGTTTTTT.

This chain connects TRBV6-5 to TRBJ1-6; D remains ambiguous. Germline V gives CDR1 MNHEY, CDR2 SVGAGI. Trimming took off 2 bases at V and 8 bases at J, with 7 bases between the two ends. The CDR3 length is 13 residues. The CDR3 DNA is TGTGCCAGCAGTTACCGAGGCTATTCACCCCTCCACTTT. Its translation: CASSYRGYSPLHF.

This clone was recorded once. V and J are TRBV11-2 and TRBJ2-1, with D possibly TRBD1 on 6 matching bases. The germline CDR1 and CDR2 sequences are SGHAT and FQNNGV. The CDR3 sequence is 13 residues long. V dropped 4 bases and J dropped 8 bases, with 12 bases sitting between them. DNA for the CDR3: TGTGCCAGCAGCTCCAGAGCAGGGGATGAGCAGTTCTTC. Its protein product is CASSSRAGDEQFF.

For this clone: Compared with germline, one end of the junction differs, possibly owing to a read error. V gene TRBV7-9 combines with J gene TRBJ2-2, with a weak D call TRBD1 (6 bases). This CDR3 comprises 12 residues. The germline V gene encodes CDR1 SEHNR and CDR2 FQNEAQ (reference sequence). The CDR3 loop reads CASLGATRELFF. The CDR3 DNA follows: TGTGCCAGCTTGGGGGCCACCCGGGAGCTGTTTTTT.

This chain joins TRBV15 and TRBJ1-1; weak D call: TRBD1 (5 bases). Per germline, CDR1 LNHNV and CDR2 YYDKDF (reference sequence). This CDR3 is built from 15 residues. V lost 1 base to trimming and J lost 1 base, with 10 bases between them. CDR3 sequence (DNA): TGTGCCACCAGCAGAGTCCCCAGGGCGAACACTGAAGCTTTCTTT. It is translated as CATSRVPRANTEAFF.

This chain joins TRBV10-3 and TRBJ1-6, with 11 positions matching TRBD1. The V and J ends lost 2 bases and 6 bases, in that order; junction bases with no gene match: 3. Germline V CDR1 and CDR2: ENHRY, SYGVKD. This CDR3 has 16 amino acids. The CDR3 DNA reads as TGTGCCATCAGTGAGAGGGACAGGGGGAGTAATTCACCCCTCCACTTT. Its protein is CAISERDRGSNSPLHF.

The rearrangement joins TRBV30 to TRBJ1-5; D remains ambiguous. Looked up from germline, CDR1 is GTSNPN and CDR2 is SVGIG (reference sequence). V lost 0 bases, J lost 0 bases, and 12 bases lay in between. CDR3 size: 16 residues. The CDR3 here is CAWSVPRGNSNQPQHF. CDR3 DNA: TGTGCCTGGAGTGTACCCCGGGGAAATAGCAATCAGCCCCAGCATTTT.

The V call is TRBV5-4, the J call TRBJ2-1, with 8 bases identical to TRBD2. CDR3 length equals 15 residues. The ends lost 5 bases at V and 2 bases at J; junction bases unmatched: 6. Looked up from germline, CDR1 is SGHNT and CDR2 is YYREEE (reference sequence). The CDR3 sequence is CASRTSGSAYNEQFF. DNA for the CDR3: TGTGCCAGCAGGACCAGCGGGAGTGCCTACAATGAGCAGTTCTTC.

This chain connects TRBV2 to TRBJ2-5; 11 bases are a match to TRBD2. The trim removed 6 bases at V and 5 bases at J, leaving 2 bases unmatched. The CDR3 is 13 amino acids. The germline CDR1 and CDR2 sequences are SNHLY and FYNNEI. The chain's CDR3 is CASRRTSGETQYF. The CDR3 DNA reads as TGTGCCAGCAGAAGGACTAGCGGGGAGACCCAGTACTTC. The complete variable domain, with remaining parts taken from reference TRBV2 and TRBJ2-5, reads EPEVTQTPSHQVTQMGQEVILRCVPISNHLYFYWYRQILGQKVEFLVSFYNNEISEKSEIFDDQFSVERPDGSNFTLKIRSTKLEDSAMYFCASRRTSGETQYFGPGTRLLVL.

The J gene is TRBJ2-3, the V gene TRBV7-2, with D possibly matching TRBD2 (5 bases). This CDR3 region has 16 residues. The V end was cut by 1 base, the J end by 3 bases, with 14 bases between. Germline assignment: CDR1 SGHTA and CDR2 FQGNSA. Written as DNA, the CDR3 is TGTGCCAGCAGCTTAGGGGTCGGGATGATGACAGATACGCAGTATTTT. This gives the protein CASSLGVGMMTDTQYF. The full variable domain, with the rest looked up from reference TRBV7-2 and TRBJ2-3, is GAGVSQSPSNKVTEKGKDVELRCDPISGHTALYWYRQSLGQGLEFLIYFQGNSAPDKSGLPSDRFSAERTGGSVSTLTIQRTQQEDSAVYLCASSLGVGMMTDTQYFGPGTRLTVL.

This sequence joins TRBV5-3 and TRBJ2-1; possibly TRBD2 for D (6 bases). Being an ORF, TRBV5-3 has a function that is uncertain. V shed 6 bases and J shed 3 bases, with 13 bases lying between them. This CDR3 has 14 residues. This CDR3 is CARTRAGRYNEQFF. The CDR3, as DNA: TGTGCCAGAACTCGGGCGGGACGCTACAATGAGCAGTTCTTC.

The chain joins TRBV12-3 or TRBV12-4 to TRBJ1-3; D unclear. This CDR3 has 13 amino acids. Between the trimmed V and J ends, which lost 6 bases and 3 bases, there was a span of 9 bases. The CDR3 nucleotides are TGTGCCAGCAGCGCAGTCCTTGGAAACACCATATATTTT. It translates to CASSAVLGNTIYF.

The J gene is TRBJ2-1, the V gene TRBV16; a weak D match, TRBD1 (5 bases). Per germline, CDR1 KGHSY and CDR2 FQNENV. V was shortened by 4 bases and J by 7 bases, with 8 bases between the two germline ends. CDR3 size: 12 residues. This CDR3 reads CASSRTGNEQFF. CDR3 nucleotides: TGTGCCAGCAGCCGAACAGGAAATGAGCAGTTCTTC.

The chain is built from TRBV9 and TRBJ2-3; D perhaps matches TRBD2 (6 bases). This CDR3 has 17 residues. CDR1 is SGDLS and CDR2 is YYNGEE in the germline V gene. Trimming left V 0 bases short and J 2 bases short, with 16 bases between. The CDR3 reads CASSVGGGDHPTDTQYF. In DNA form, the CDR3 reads TGTGCCAGCAGCGTAGGGGGCGGGGACCACCCCACAGATACGCAGTATTTT.

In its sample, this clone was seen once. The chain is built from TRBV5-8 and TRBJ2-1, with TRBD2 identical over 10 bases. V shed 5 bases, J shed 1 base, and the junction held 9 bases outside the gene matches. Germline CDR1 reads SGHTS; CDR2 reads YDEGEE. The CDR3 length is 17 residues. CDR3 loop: CASSRIKTSGSYNEQFF. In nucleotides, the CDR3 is TGTGCCAGCAGTCGGATTAAGACTAGCGGGTCCTACAATGAGCAGTTCTTC.

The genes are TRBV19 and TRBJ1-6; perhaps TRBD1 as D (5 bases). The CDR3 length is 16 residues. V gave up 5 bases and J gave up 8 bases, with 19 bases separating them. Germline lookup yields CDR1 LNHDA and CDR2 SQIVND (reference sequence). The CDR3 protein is CASSDWFGGIDSPLHF. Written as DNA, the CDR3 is TGTGCCAGTAGTGATTGGTTTGGGGGGATTGATTCACCCCTCCACTTT.

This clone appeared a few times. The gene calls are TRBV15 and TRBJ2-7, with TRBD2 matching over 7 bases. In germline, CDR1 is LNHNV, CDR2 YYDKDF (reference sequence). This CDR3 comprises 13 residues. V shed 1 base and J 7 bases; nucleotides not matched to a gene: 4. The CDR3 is CATSRATSFEQYF. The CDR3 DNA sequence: TGTGCCACCAGCAGAGCGACTAGCTTTGAGCAGTACTTC. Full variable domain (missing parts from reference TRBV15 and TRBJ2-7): DAMVIQNPRYQVTQFGKPVTLSCSQTLNHNVMYWYQQKSSQAPKLLFHYYDKDFNNEADTPDNFQSRRPNTSFCFLDIRSPGLGDTAMYLCATSRATSFEQYFGPGTRLTVT.